This is a list of T cell receptor beta chains from one sample in a study of cytomegalovirus exposure and HLA in healthy donors. Measured with immunoSEQ multiplex PCR; TCRdb has only the in-frame clones, and not every one. The repertoire has over 100,000 clones, about 72% of them found once; the top ten carry over 1.2%. Specimen: PBMCs. The receptors shown here come from a female donor in good health and CMV-seronegative. Both conserved end residues are part of each CDR3. The order of the fields is V gene, D gene, clone size, J gene, CDR3 DNA, CDR3 protein. A D gene is named only where the DNA matches it firmly. The listing skips clone size in some rows; elsewhere it reads once, few, many or a size class.

V: TRBV7-6
D: TRBD1
size: -
J: TRBJ2-6
DNA: TGTGCCAGCACCTCAGGGGGCTCTGGGGCCAACGTCCTGACTTTC
CDR3: CASTSGGSGANVLTF

V: TRBV11-2
D: TRBD2
size: once
J: TRBJ2-3
DNA: TGTGCCAGCCGAGCGGGACCGGATACGCAGTATTTT
CDR3: CASRAGPDTQYF

V: TRBV5-1
D: -
size: -
J: TRBJ1-6
DNA: TGCGCCAGCAGCTTGGGAGGCAGGGGTGATTCACCCCTCCACTTT
CDR3: CASSLGGRGDSPLHF

V: TRBV27
D: TRBD2
size: -
J: TRBJ2-1
DNA: TGTGCCAGCAGTTTAATAGCGGGAGGTTACAATGAGCAGTTCTTC
CDR3: CASSLIAGGYNEQFF

V: TRBV29-1
D: -
size: once
J: TRBJ2-7
DNA: TGCAGCGTCCGAGGCGGCCAGTCCTACGAGCAGTACTTC
CDR3: CSVRGGQSYEQYF

V: TRBV27
D: TRBD2
size: few
J: TRBJ2-1
DNA: TGTGCCAGCAGTTTAACCGGGGGGGATGAGCAGTTCTTC
CDR3: CASSLTGGDEQFF

V: TRBV19
D: TRBD2
size: -
J: TRBJ2-2
DNA: TGTGCCAGTCGACTAGCGGGGAACACCGGGGAGCTGTTTTTT
CDR3: CASRLAGNTGELFF

V: TRBV29-1
D: -
size: -
J: TRBJ1-2
DNA: TGCAGCGTTGCTACCGCAGGGAGGGCCTACACCTTC
CDR3: CSVATAGRAYTF

V: TRBV7-3
D: -
size: -
J: TRBJ1-1
DNA: TGTGCCAGCAGCTCCCGACAGGTAGACCTGAACACTGAAGCTTTCTTT
CDR3: CASSSRQVDLNTEAFF

V: TRBV28
D: -
size: -
J: TRBJ1-3
DNA: TGTGCCAGCAGTCCCGCGACGGGTGGAAACACCATATATTTT
CDR3: CASSPATGGNTIYF

V: TRBV27
D: -
size: -
J: TRBJ1-2
DNA: TGTGCCAGCAGTTTATTGGTTAGGGGACAACTCTATGGCTACACCTTC
CDR3: CASSLLVRGQLYGYTF

V: TRBV7-2
D: TRBD2
size: -
J: TRBJ2-1
DNA: TGTGCCAGCAGCCCGGGACTAGCGGGAGTACCCTCCTACAATGAGCAGTTCTTC
CDR3: CASSPGLAGVPSYNEQFF

V: TRBV27
D: TRBD1
size: -
J: TRBJ2-5
DNA: TGTGCCAGCAGTTTTGGGGACAGGTATGAAGAGACCCAGTACTTC
CDR3: CASSFGDRYEETQYF

V: TRBV19
D: -
size: -
J: TRBJ1-2
DNA: TGTGCCAGTAGTATCCAGGGGACCAACTATGGCTACACCTTC
CDR3: CASSIQGTNYGYTF

V: TRBV19
D: -
size: -
J: TRBJ1-1
DNA: TGTGCCAGTAAGGAACGGGGACAGAACACTGAAGCTTTCTTT
CDR3: CASKERGQNTEAFF

V: TRBV2
D: -
size: -
J: TRBJ1-5
DNA: TGTGCCAGCAGTGAAACAAGTAAAGTTCAGCCCCAGCATTTT
CDR3: CASSETSKVQPQHF

V: TRBV2
D: TRBD1
size: -
J: TRBJ2-7
DNA: TGTGCCAGCAGTGCTCAGGGGGCACCCTACGAGCAGTACTTC
CDR3: CASSAQGAPYEQYF

V: TRBV5-1
D: -
size: -
J: TRBJ2-2
DNA: TGCGCCAGCAGCTTGCCAAAGGGAGGTATAGCTGGGGAGCTGTTTTTT
CDR3: CASSLPKGGIAGELFF

V: TRBV7-9
D: -
size: -
J: TRBJ2-5
DNA: TGTGCCAGCAGCCCCGGGGAGACCCAGTACTTC
CDR3: CASSPGETQYF

V: TRBV27
D: TRBD2
size: -
J: TRBJ2-1
DNA: TGTGCCAGCAGAGGAAGGGCGGGGGTGGGAGGGGCGGACAATGAGCAGTTCTTC
CDR3: CASRGRAGVGGADNEQFF